This T cell receptor beta chain was found in a study of blood T cell repertoires in COVID-19. In the original workflow: Nucleated cell number was recorded as an estimate derived from reference gene primer amplification. TCRdb keeps only in-frame clones here, not all; method: immunoSEQ multiplex PCR. The V and J calls and the clone size are those of that table, but D and trimming were determined from the DNA. This table holds about 200,000 clones, about 86% found once. CDR1 is SNHLY and CDR2 is FYNNEI in the germline V gene. Losses at the gene ends were 8 bases for V and 1 base for J; bases not matched to a gene: 0. The CDR3 totals 15 residues. Enrolled through a virtual design, the participants were between roughly 18 and 90 years of age and came from 24 US areas. Participants had their cohort set by participant-reported clinical history.

Source material: PBMCs or T cells enriched from blood (not recorded which). This chain links TRBV2 with TRBJ2-1, with 15 bases identical to TRBD2. The sequence was collected from a man between 40 and 49 years old who had recovered from COVID-19. The CDR3 spells CASGLAGGSYNEQFF. The CDR3 DNA reads as TGTGCCAGCGGACTAGCGGGGGGGTCCTACAATGAGCAGTTCTTC. The full variable domain, completed using reference TRBV2 and TRBJ2-1, is EPEVTQTPSHQVTQMGQEVILRCVPISNHLYFYWYRQILGQKVEFLVSFYNNEISEKSEIFDDQFSVERPDGSNFTLKIRSTKLEDSAMYFCASGLAGGSYNEQFFGPGTRLTVL.